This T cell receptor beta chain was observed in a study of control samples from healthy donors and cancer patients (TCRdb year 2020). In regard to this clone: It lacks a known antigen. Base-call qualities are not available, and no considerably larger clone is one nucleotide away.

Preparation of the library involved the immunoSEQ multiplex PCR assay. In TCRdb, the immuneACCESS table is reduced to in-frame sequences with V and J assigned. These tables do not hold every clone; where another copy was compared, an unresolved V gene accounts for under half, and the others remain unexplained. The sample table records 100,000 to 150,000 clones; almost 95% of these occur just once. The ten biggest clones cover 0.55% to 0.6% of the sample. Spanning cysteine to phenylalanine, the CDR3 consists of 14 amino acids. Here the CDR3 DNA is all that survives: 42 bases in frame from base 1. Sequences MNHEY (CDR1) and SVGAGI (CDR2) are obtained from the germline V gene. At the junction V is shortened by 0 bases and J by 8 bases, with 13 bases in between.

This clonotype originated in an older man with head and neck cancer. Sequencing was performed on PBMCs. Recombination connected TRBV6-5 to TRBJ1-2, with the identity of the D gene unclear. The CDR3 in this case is CASSYSRTIRGYTF. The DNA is TGTGCCAGCAGTTACTCCCGGACGATAAGGGGCTACACCTTC.